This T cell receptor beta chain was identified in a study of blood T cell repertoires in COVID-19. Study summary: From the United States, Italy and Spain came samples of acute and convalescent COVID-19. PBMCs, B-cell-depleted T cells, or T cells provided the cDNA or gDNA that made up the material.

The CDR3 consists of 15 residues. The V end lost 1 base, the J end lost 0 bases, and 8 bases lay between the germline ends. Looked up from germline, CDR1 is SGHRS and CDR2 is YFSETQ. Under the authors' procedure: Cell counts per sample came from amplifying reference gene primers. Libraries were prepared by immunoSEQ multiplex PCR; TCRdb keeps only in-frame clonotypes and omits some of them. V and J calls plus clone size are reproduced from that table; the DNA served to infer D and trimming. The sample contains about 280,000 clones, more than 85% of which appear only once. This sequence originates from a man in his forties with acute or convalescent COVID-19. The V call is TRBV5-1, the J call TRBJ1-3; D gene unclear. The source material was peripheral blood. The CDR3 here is CASSLIPLSGNTIYF. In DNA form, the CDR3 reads TGCGCCAGCAGCTTGATTCCTCTCTCTGGAAACACCATATATTTT.